The clone carrying this T cell receptor beta chain was counted between two and nine times. The protocol was immunoSEQ multiplex PCR, while the TCRdb copy is restricted to in-frame clones and leaves out a portion. The table lists about 410,000 clones, 75% to 90% of them singletons. The trim removed 6 bases at V and 3 bases at J, leaving 2 bases unmatched. The CDR3 sequence is 12 residues long. Per the germline V gene, CDR1 is SEHNR and CDR2 is FQNEAQ (reference sequence). This sample was taken from a study of blood T cell repertoires in COVID-19. Sequences were obtained from peripheral blood. The V and J genes are TRBV7-9 and TRBJ2-7, with 7 nucleotides matching TRBD2. The sequence came from a woman between 35 and 50 years old with COVID-19, enrolled during active disease. The DNA of the CDR3 is TGTGCCAGCAGGGCTAGCGGCTACGAGCAGTACTTC. This sequence encodes CASRASGYEQYF.